This T cell receptor beta chain was obtained from a study of human T cells and chemical hapten exposure. Whole-study results and caveats: More PT1 expanded TCRs went with higher patch test scores.

Time point denoted: patch test 3, about 24 weeks after DPC sensitization. Sample treatment: therapeutic diphenylcyclopropenone sensitization with weekly scalp DPC. Germline CDR1 SEHNR, CDR2 FQNEAQ (reference sequence). The junction had 4 bases not matched to a gene; V was cut back by 5 bases and J by 5 bases. The CDR3 is made up of 15 amino acids. TCRdb reanalysed the RACE reads using MiXCR and keeps one entry per CDR3 protein. Of about 84,000 distinct CDR3 sequences listed, 11% are singletons. On this clonotype: Antigen specificity is unknown.

This TCR was sampled from a woman aged 45-65 years with alopecia areata. Some clones in this sample may be carry-over from other donors' samples. Material: whole blood, obtained in connection with sensitization to the hapten diphenylcyclopropenone (DPC). The gene calls are TRBV7-9 and TRBJ2-2; 11 bases are a match to TRBD2. Here the CDR3 DNA reads TGTGCCAGCAGCCGACTAGCGGGAAATACCGGGGAGCTGTTTTTT. As protein: CASSRLAGNTGELFF.